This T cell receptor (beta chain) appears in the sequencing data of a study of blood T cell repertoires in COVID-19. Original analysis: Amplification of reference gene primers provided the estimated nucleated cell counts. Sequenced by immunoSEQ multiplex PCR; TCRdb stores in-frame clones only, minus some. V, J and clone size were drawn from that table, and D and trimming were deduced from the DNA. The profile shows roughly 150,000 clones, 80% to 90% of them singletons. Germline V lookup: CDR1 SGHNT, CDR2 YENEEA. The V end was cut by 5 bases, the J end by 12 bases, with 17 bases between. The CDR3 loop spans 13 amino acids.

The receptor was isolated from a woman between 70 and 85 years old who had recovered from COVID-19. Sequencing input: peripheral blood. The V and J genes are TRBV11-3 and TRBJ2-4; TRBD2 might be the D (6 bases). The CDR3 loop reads CASSLAHSGPQYF. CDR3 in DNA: TGTGCCAGCAGCCTAGCCCACAGCGGGCCTCAGTACTTC.